The 25 T cell receptor beta chains presented below share a single source sample, sequenced in a study of PD-L1 blockade in urothelial cancer. The time point denotes: pretreatment peripheral blood. Repertoires were generated with immunoSEQ multiplex PCR, while TCRdb's copy carries only in-frame clones and drops some. The repertoire includes about 63,000 clones, 81% of them detected once, and roughly 3.5% sits in the top ten. This sample comprised PBMCs, obtained around atezolizumab (anti-PD-L1) treatment. Source of these receptors: a man aged 70 or older with urothelial cancer.

The chain recombines TRBV30 with TRBJ1-1; TRBD1 is a possible D gene (5 bases). The CDR3 covers 16 residues. With 0 bases removed from V and 4 bases from J, the gap between germline ends came to 18 bases. Germline CDR1 reads GTSNPN; CDR2 reads SVGIG (reference sequence). CDR3 loop: CAWSVIRSGISTEAFF. CDR3 nucleotide sequence: TGTGCCTGGAGTGTTATTCGGTCAGGGATTAGCACTGAAGCTTTCTTT.

This sequence joins TRBV2 and TRBJ2-7; D is perhaps TRBD1 (6 bases). The CDR3 runs 13 residues. CDR1 and CDR2 from the germline V gene are SNHLY and FYNNEI. Trimming took 6 bases from V and 0 from J, leaving 9 bases between them. CDR3 nucleotides: TGTGCCAGCAGCAGACAGGTCTCCTACGAGCAGTACTTC. Translation gives CASSRQVSYEQYF. The entire variable domain, with the rest obtained from reference TRBV2 and TRBJ2-7, is as follows: EPEVTQTPSHQVTQMGQEVILRCVPISNHLYFYWYRQILGQKVEFLVSFYNNEISEKSEIFDDQFSVERPDGSNFTLKIRSTKLEDSAMYFCASSRQVSYEQYFGPGTRLTVT.

The gene calls are TRBV27 and TRBJ1-1; 7 bases are shared with TRBD1. The germline gives CDR1 MNHEY, CDR2 SMNVEV (reference sequence). This CDR3 is 13 amino acids long. With 3 bases clipped from V and 5 bases from J, the junction kept 3 bases outside the gene matches. As DNA, the CDR3 is TGTGCCAGCAGTTTCAGGGGGATGACTGAAGCTTTCTTT. Encoded protein: CASSFRGMTEAFF.

This chain joins TRBV4-1 and TRBJ2-7; TRBD1 matches 7 bases. This CDR3 comprises 15 residues. V was pared by 2 bases and J by 6 bases, with 10 bases of the junction left unmatched. The germline CDR1 and CDR2 sequences are MGHRA and YSYEKL. CDR3 coding DNA: TGCGCCAGCAGCCAACCGGGACAGCTTGATGGCGAGCAGTACTTC. This codes for CASSQPGQLDGEQYF.

The rearrangement uses TRBV9 and TRBJ1-1; D unresolved. The CDR3 is 15 residues long. V was trimmed by 0 bases and J by 0 bases, leaving 9 bases between them. The V gene's germline CDR1 is SGDLS and CDR2 YYNGEE. CDR3 sequence: CASSVGGVMNTEAFF. CDR3 bases: TGTGCCAGCAGCGTAGGCGGGGTGATGAACACTGAAGCTTTCTTT.

V is TRBV28 and J is TRBJ2-7; 14 nucleotides line up with TRBD2. The length of the CDR3 is 17 residues. The ends lost 11 bases at V and 7 bases at J; junction bases unmatched: 19. Per germline, CDR1 MDHEN and CDR2 SYDVKM. The CDR3 protein is CAAGGTSGSRGSGEQYF. CDR3 nucleotide sequence: TGTGCCGCGGGAGGGACTAGCGGGAGTAGGGGGTCGGGGGAGCAGTACTTC. The full variable domain, completed using reference TRBV28 and TRBJ2-7, is DVKVTQSSRYLVKRTGEKVFLECVQDMDHENMFWYRQDPGLGLRLIYFSYDVKMKEKGDIPEGYSVSREKKERFSLILESASTNQTSMYLCAAGGTSGSRGSGEQYFGPGTRLTVT.

The chain couples TRBV2 to TRBJ2-7, with D perhaps matching TRBD1 (6 bases). Trimming shortened V by 8 bases and J by 6 bases, and 17 bases separated the two germline ends. The CDR3 spans 13 residues. Germline V lookup: CDR1 SNHLY, CDR2 FYNNEI. CDR3 nucleotide sequence: TGTGCCAGCGAACAGGGATTCCGGGGCGAGCAGTACTTC. This codes for CASEQGFRGEQYF.

This chain connects TRBV19 to TRBJ1-5, with D possibly matching TRBD1 (5 bases). Trimming removed 2 bases from V and 6 bases from J, with 14 bases in between. CDR1 LNHDA and CDR2 SQIVND come from the germline V gene (reference sequence). CDR3 length equals 15 residues. CDR3 region: CASSISPRGGQPQHF. CDR3 bases: TGTGCCAGTAGTATAAGCCCAAGGGGTGGTCAGCCCCAGCATTTT.

The chain links TRBV9 to TRBJ2-6; perhaps TRBD1 as D (6 bases). The V end was cut by 0 bases, the J end by 1 base, with 14 bases between. There are 18 residues in the CDR3. The germline V gene encodes CDR1 SGDLS and CDR2 YYNGEE. CDR3 nucleotide sequence: TGTGCCAGCAGCGTAGGGGGTCAGGGGTTGTCTGGGGCCAACGTCCTGACTTTC. It yields the protein CASSVGGQGLSGANVLTF.

The chain links TRBV11-2 to TRBJ2-3; D may be TRBD1 (5 bases). Trimming stripped 5 bases from V and 0 bases from J, with 18 bases between. Germline V gene data show CDR1 as SGHAT and CDR2 as FQNNGV. The CDR3 loop spans 17 amino acids. Here the CDR3 reads CASSPRPEQASTDTQYF. CDR3 DNA: TGTGCCAGCAGCCCCCGCCCCGAACAGGCTAGCACAGATACGCAGTATTTT.

The chain couples TRBV27 to TRBJ2-1, with 7 nucleotides matching TRBD2. Trimming cost V 2 bases and J 7 bases; bases outside gene matches: 5. The germline gives CDR1 MNHEY, CDR2 SMNVEV (reference sequence). This CDR3 spans 14 amino acids. The CDR3 coding sequence is TGTGCCAGCAGTTTAGCGGGAGAGGGGAATGAGCAGTTCTTC. This encodes CASSLAGEGNEQFF.

This clone was seen only once. The rearrangement joins TRBV16 to TRBJ1-2, with 8 nucleotides matching TRBD1. Trimming at V came to 4 bases and at J to 2 bases, leaving 9 bases not matched to a gene. From germline, CDR1 is KGHSY and CDR2 FQNENV. This CDR3 has 16 residues. This CDR3 reads CASSPILQGANYGYTF. For the CDR3, the DNA is TGTGCCAGCAGCCCGATATTGCAGGGGGCGAACTATGGCTACACCTTC.

In its sample, this clone was seen a few times. The chain carries TRBV2 and TRBJ2-3; possibly TRBD1 for D (6 bases). CDR3 length: 15 residues. Germline CDR1 reads SNHLY; CDR2 reads FYNNEI. V lost 4 bases and J 0 bases, leaving 11 bases between the germline ends. This CDR3 reads CASSAGTLSTDTQYF. The DNA of the CDR3 is TGTGCCAGCAGTGCAGGGACACTGAGCACAGATACGCAGTATTTT.

V and J are TRBV28 and TRBJ2-4; 7 positions match TRBD2. V trimming: 8 bases; J trimming: 2 bases; junction bases outside the gene matches: 0. The CDR3 is made up of 12 amino acids. The germline V gene encodes CDR1 MDHEN and CDR2 SYDVKM. The CDR3 DNA reads TGTGCCAGCGGGACTACCAAAAACATTCAGTACTTC. It yields the protein CASGTTKNIQYF.

The sample holds many counts of this clone. The identical CDR3 is also encoded by other nucleotide sequences in the sample. The V call is TRBV28, the J call TRBJ2-7; TRBD1 aligns across 8 bases. V shed 7 bases and J 2 bases; nucleotides not matched to a gene: 4. The germline gives CDR1 MDHEN, CDR2 SYDVKM. The CDR3 length is 13 residues. CDR3 bases: TGTGCCAGCAAGAGGACAGGGACCTACGAGCAGTACTTC. Residues: CASKRTGTYEQYF.

The chain combines TRBV16 with TRBJ2-2; weak D call: TRBD2 (5 bases). V was pared by 3 bases and J by 4 bases, with 15 bases between. The germline CDR1 and CDR2 sequences are KGHSY and FQNENV. The CDR3 is 16 residues long. The CDR3 sequence: CASSQPELGGTGELFF. The CDR3 coding sequence is TGTGCCAGCAGCCAGCCCGAACTAGGTGGCACCGGGGAGCTGTTTTTT.

This clone showed up many times. The chain combines TRBV30 with TRBJ2-5; possible D gene TRBD1, 6 bases. In germline, CDR1 is GTSNPN, CDR2 SVGIG (reference sequence). The CDR3 covers 14 residues. Trimming stripped 3 bases from V and 1 base from J, with 12 bases between. In DNA, the CDR3 is TGTGCCTGGAGGTCAGGGGTGACCCAAGAGACCCAGTACTTC. Protein sequence: CAWRSGVTQETQYF.

The CDR3 sequence is CSAGTGNHEKLFF. The CDR3 DNA reads TGCAGCGCCGGGACAGGCAATCATGAAAAACTGTTTTTT. This chain joins TRBV29-1 and TRBJ1-4; 8 bases are shared with TRBD1. The CDR3 has 13 residues. CDR1 and CDR2 from the germline V gene are SQVTM and ANQGSEA. The junction had 7 bases not matched to a gene; V was cut back by 7 bases and J by 6 bases.

The chain combines TRBV7-6 with TRBJ2-7; 7 nucleotides match TRBD2. Germline CDR1 is SGHVS and CDR2 is FNYEAQ. The length of the CDR3 is 16 residues. Unmatched junction bases numbered 16, after V lost 5 bases and J lost 6 bases. In DNA form, the CDR3 reads TGTGCCAGCAGCCCCCGCCGTCGGGGCGGGAGAAGCGAGCAGTACTTC. The encoded protein is CASSPRRRGGRSEQYF.

V usage is TRBV19 and J usage is TRBJ2-5; D gene uncertain. V lost 3 bases and J 4 bases, leaving 9 bases between the germline ends. The CDR3 is made up of 13 amino acids. CDR1 and CDR2 (germline): LNHDA, SQIVND (reference sequence). CDR3 DNA sequence: TGTGCCAGTAGTATGCTCCTAGGAGAGACCCAGTACTTC. Translation: CASSMLLGETQYF.

The chain joins TRBV2 to TRBJ1-1; 9 bases line up with TRBD1. This CDR3 comprises 13 residues. V shed 10 bases, J shed 1 base, and the junction held 4 bases outside the gene matches. Germline V lookup: CDR1 SNHLY, CDR2 FYNNEI. The CDR3 bases are TGTGCCACCAACAGGGGGCGGAACACTGAAGCTTTCTTT. Amino acid sequence: CATNRGRNTEAFF.

V and J are TRBV19 and TRBJ1-5; D is perhaps TRBD1 (6 bases). Germline CDR1 and CDR2: LNHDA and SQIVND (reference sequence). V lost 6 bases to trimming and J lost 4 bases, with 13 bases between them. The CDR3 contains 14 residues. The CDR3 reads CASSPDSKNQPQHF. The CDR3 DNA follows: TGTGCCAGTAGCCCGGACAGCAAAAATCAGCCCCAGCATTTT.

The rearrangement joins TRBV30 to TRBJ2-6, with a weak D call TRBD2 (5 bases). The CDR3 length is 15 residues. Germline lookup yields CDR1 GTSNPN and CDR2 SVGIG (reference sequence). V lost 2 bases to trimming and J lost 2 bases, with 10 bases between them. In nucleotides, the CDR3 is TGTGCCTGGAGTCTCAGGAGGACTGGGGCCAACGTCCTGACTTTC. Translation gives CAWSLRRTGANVLTF.

This clone has a handful of counts. The rearrangement joins TRBV28 to TRBJ1-2, with no clear D. The CDR3 spans 13 residues. The V and J ends lost 6 bases and 2 bases respectively, with 10 bases between them. Germline CDR1 is MDHEN and CDR2 is SYDVKM. The CDR3 DNA is TGTGCCAGCAGACGCGAAAACAACTATGGCTACACCTTC. Translating it yields CASRRENNYGYTF.

V is TRBV9 and J is TRBJ2-1; a weak D match, TRBD1 (6 bases). The CDR3 extends over 15 amino acids. V dropped 4 bases and J dropped 0 bases, with 11 bases sitting between them. From germline, CDR1 is SGDLS and CDR2 YYNGEE. The CDR3 sequence: CASSQDRSSYNEQFF. The CDR3 nucleotides are TGTGCCAGCAGCCAAGACAGGAGCTCCTACAATGAGCAGTTCTTC.